This TCR beta chain was captured in a study of CD8+ T cells in alopecia areata. The wider study: Patients remained on tofacitinib for 6 to 18 months and then went 6 months without it.

Reverse transcribed after extraction, RNA yielded cDNA as the sequencing template. Profiling relied on immunoSEQ multiplex PCR, and the TCRdb table lists in-frame clones only, not all of them. The table includes about 180,000 clones, 50% to 75% detected once. The V end was cut by 4 bases, the J end by 7 bases, with 10 bases between. Germline V gene sequence: CDR1 ENHRY, CDR2 SYGVKD. This CDR3 contains 12 residues. Treatment noted: oral pan-JAK inhibitor, 5-10 mg twice daily. This sequence originates from a human donor with alopecia areata. This specimen consisted of CD4+ T cells sorted from blood, obtained between weeks 55 and 65, from a patient treated with tofacitinib. The gene calls are TRBV10-3 and TRBJ1-2; D may be TRBD1 (6 bases). The CDR3: CAISANRAGYTF. The CDR3 DNA is TGTGCCATCAGTGCAAACAGGGCTGGCTACACCTTC.